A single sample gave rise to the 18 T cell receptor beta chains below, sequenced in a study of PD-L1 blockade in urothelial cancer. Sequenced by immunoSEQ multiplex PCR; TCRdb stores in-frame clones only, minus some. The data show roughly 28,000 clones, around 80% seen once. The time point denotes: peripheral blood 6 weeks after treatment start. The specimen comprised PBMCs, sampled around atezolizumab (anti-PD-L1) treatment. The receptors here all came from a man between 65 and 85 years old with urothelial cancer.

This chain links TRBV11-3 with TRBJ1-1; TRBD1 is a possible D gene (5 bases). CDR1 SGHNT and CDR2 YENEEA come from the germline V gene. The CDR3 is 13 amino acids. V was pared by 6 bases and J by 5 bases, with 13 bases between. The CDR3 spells CASRQTGTTEAFF. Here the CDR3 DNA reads TGTGCCAGCAGGCAAACAGGAACGACTGAAGCTTTCTTT.

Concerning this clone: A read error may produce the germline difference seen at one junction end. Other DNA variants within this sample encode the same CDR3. CDR3 coding DNA: TGTGCCAGCAGCCGGCGGACAGCTCATTCTGGAAATACCATATATTTT. Translation: CASSRRTAHSGNTIYF. The J gene is TRBJ1-3, the V gene TRBV28; perhaps TRBD1 as D (6 bases). The CDR3 loop spans 16 amino acids. The V gene's germline CDR1 is MDHEN and CDR2 SYDVKM.

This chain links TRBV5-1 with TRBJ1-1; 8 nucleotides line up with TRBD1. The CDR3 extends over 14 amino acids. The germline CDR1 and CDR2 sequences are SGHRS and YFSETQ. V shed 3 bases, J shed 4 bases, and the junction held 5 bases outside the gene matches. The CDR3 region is CASSWTGQVTEAFF. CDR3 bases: TGCGCCAGCAGCTGGACAGGGCAGGTCACTGAAGCTTTCTTT.

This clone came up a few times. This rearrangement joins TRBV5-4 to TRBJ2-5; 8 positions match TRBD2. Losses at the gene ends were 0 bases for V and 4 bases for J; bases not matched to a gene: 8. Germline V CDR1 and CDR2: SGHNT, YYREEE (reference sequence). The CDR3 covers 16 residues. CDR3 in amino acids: CASSLVSGGGRETQYF. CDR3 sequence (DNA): TGTGCCAGCAGCTTGGTCAGCGGGGGAGGGCGAGAGACCCAGTACTTC. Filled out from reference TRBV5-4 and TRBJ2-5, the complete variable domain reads ETGVTQSPTHLIKTRGQQVTLRCSSQSGHNTVSWYQQALGQGPQFIFQYYREEENGRGNFPPRFSGLQFPNYSSELNVNALELDDSALYLCASSLVSGGGRETQYFGPGTRLLVL.

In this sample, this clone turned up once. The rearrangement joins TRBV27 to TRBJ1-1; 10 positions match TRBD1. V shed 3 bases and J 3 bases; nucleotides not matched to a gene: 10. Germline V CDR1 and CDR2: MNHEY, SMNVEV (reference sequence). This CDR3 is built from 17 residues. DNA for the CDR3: TGTGCCAGCAGTTTTCGCCCCGGGACAGGGGCGTACACTGAAGCTTTCTTT. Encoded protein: CASSFRPGTGAYTEAFF.

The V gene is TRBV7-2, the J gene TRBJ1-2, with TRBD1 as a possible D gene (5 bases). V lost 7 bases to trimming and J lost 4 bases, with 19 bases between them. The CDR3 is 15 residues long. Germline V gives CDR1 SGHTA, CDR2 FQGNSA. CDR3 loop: CASTPGRAPIYGYTF. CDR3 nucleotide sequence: TGTGCCAGCACGCCGGGCAGGGCTCCAATCTATGGCTACACCTTC. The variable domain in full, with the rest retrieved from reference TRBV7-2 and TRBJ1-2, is GAGVSQSPSNKVTEKGKDVELRCDPISGHTALYWYRQSLGQGLEFLIYFQGNSAPDKSGLPSDRFSAERTGGSVSTLTIQRTQQEDSAVYLCASTPGRAPIYGYTFGSGTRLTVV.

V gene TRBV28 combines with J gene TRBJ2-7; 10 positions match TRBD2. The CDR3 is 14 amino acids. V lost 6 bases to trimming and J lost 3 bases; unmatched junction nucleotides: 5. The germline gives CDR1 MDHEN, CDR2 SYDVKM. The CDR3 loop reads CASSTSGNFYEQYF. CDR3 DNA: TGTGCCAGCAGCACTAGCGGGAACTTCTACGAGCAGTACTTC. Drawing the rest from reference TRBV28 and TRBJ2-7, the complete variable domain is DVKVTQSSRYLVKRTGEKVFLECVQDMDHENMFWYRQDPGLGLRLIYFSYDVKMKEKGDIPEGYSVSREKKERFSLILESASTNQTSMYLCASSTSGNFYEQYFGPGTRLTVT.

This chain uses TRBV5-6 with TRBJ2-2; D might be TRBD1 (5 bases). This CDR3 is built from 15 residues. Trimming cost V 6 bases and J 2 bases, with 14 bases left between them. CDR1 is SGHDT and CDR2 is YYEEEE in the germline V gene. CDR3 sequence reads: CASTLRGKNTGELFF. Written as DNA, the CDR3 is TGTGCCAGCACTCTAAGGGGTAAAAACACCGGGGAGCTGTTTTTT.

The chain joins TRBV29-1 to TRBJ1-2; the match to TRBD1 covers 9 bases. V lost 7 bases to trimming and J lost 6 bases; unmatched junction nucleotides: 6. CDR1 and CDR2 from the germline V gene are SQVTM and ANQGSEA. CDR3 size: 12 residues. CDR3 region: CSGAGTGNGYTF. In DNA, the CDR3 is TGCAGCGGCGCCGGGACAGGGAATGGCTACACCTTC.

The chain's CDR3 is CASSSGQNYEQYF. Written as DNA, the CDR3 is TGTGCCAGCAGCTCGGGACAGAACTACGAGCAGTACTTC. The chain carries TRBV5-6 and TRBJ2-7; 7 positions agree with TRBD1. With V trimmed by 3 bases and J by 3 bases, 3 bases remained unmatched. The CDR3 has 13 amino acids. Germline CDR1 is SGHDT and CDR2 is YYEEEE. The full variable domain, rest sourced from reference TRBV5-6 and TRBJ2-7, is DAGVTQSPTHLIKTRGQQVTLRCSPKSGHDTVSWYQQALGQGPQFIFQYYEEEERQRGNFPDRFSGHQFPNYSSELNVNALLLGDSALYLCASSSGQNYEQYFGPGTRLTVT.

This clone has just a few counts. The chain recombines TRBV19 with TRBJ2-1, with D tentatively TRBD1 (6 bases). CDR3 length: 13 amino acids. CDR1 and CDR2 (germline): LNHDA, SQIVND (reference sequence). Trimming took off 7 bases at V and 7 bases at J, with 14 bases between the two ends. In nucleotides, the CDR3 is TGTGCCAGTACGGTAACAGGGTGGAATGAGCAGTTCTTC. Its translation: CASTVTGWNEQFF.

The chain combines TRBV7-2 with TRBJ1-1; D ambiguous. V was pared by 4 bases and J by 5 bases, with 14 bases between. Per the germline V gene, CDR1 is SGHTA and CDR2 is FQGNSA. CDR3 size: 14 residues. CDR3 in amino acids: CASSSAVRGTEAFF. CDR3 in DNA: TGTGCCAGCAGCTCTGCCGTCCGGGGTACTGAAGCTTTCTTT.

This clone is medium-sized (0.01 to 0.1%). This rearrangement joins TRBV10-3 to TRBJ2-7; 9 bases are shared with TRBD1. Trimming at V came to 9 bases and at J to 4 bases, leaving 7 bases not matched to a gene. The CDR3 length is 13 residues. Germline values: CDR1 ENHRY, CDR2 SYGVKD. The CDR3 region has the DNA TGTGCCATACCGGGACAGGGCCTATACGAGCAGTACTTC. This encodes CAIPGQGLYEQYF.

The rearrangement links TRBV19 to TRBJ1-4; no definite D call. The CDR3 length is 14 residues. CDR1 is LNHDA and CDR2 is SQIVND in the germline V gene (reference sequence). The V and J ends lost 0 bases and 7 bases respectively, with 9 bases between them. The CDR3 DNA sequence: TGTGCCAGTAGTATAGATTGGGAGAGTGAAAAACTGTTTTTT. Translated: CASSIDWESEKLFF. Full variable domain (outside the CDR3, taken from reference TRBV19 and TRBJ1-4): DGGITQSPKYLFRKEGQNVTLSCEQNLNHDAMYWYRQDPGQGLRLIYYSQIVNDFQKGDIAEGYSVSREKKESFPLTVTSAQKNPTAFYLCASSIDWESEKLFFGSGTQLSVL.

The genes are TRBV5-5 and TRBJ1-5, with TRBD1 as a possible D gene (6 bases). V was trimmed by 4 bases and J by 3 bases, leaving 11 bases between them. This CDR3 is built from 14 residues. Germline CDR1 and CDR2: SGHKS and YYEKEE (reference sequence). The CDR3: CASSRTGLNQPQHF. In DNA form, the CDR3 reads TGTGCCAGCAGCCGCACAGGGCTCAATCAGCCCCAGCATTTT.

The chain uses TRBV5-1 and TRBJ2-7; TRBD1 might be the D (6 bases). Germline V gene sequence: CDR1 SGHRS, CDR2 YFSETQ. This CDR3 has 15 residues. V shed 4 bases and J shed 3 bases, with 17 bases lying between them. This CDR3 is CASSETGQTLYEQYF. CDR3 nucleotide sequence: TGCGCCAGCAGCGAGACCGGACAGACCCTCTACGAGCAGTACTTC.

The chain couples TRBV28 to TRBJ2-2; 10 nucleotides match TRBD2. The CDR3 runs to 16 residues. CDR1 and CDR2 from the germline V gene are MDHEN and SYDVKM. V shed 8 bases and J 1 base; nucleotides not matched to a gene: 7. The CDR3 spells CASRQLAGLNTGELFF. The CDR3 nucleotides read TGTGCCAGCCGGCAACTAGCGGGGTTGAACACCGGGGAGCTGTTTTTT.

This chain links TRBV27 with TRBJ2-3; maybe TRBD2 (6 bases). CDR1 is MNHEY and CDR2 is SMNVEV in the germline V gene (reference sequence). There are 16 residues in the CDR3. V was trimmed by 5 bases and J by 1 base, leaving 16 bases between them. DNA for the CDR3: TGTGCCAGCAGTACCTCGGAGTGGAGGGGCACAGATACGCAGTATTTT. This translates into CASSTSEWRGTDTQYF.